The next 6 T cell receptor beta chains were all read from a single sample in a study of cytomegalovirus exposure and HLA in healthy donors. Primers included in the PCR were 60 Vbeta and 13 Jbeta primers. The method was immunoSEQ multiplex PCR; TCRdb's version includes in-frame clones alone and lacks a portion of them. The table lists fewer than 180,000 clones, about four fifths of them singletons. Sequenced material: PBMCs. The receptor set was obtained from a man aged 50-60 years in good health and CMV-seropositive.

The rearrangement uses TRBV5-1 and TRBJ1-2; weak D call: TRBD1 (6 bases). The germline CDR1 and CDR2 sequences are SGHRS and YFSETQ. The V end was cut by 0 bases, the J end by 8 bases, with 14 bases between. The CDR3 covers 14 residues. The CDR3: CASSLDGGLRGYTF. CDR3 in DNA: TGCGCCAGCAGCTTGGACGGGGGGCTGCGCGGCTACACCTTC.

The chain recombines TRBV7-9 with TRBJ2-6, with TRBD1 matching over 7 bases. Germline assignment: CDR1 SEHNR and CDR2 FQNEAQ (reference sequence). The CDR3 contains 14 residues. The J segment lost 3 bases and the V segment lost 5 bases, leaving 1 base of the junction unmatched. The CDR3 DNA reads TGTGCCAGCAGCGACAGGGTTGGGGCCAACGTCCTGACTTTC. This translates into CASSDRVGANVLTF.

CDR3 region: CASGPGTGAYEQYF. The CDR3, as DNA: TGTGCTAGTGGACCAGGGACAGGGGCCTACGAGCAGTACTTC. The V call is TRBV12-5, the J call TRBJ2-7; 10 nucleotides align to TRBD1. CDR3 length equals 14 residues. Germline CDR1 is LGHNT and CDR2 is FRNRAP. Trimming cost V 6 bases and J 2 bases; bases outside gene matches: 4.

The chain is built from TRBV5-6 and TRBJ1-3; D remains ambiguous. This CDR3 has 15 amino acids. Trimming stripped 2 bases from V and 1 base from J, with 10 bases between. Germline-derived CDR1 and CDR2 are SGHDT and YYEEEE. CDR3 coding DNA: TGTGCCAGCAGCTTTCCAGGCCTGTCTGGAAACACCATATATTTT. It yields the protein CASSFPGLSGNTIYF.

This clone was recorded only once. V usage is TRBV4-1 and J usage is TRBJ2-5; no firm D call. The end of the DNA fits TRBJ2-7 better, so the J call may be wrong. Germline V gives CDR1 MGHRA, CDR2 YSYEKL. The CDR3 runs 17 residues. This CDR3 reads CASSTLDRLAKAYEQYF. The CDR3 DNA is TGCGCCAGCAGTACCCTAGACCGACTGGCGAAAGCCTACGAGCAGTACTTC.

This clone was seen a few times. DNA for the CDR3: TGTGCCAGCAGTTTATCGGGACAGGGGGCTAGCACTGAAGCTTTCTTT. It codes for CASSLSGQGASTEAFF. The chain combines TRBV27 with TRBJ1-1; 12 bases line up with TRBD1. The CDR3 contains 16 residues. Germline lookup yields CDR1 MNHEY and CDR2 SMNVEV (reference sequence). The junction had 3 bases not matched to a gene; V was cut back by 0 bases and J by 4 bases.